This T cell receptor beta chain was profiled in a study of CD8+ T cells in alopecia areata. To note about this clone: Its antigen remains unknown.

The treatment was: oral pan-JAK inhibitor, 5-10 mg twice daily. Extracted RNA was reverse transcribed, and the resulting cDNA served as sequencing template. Clones were read by immunoSEQ multiplex PCR, and TCRdb kept only the in-frame ones, dropping some. The sample includes 200,000 to 250,000 clones, about 58% of them seen just once. Study-wide findings and caveats: It was lesional scalp, especially alopecia totalis/universalis, that showed higher clonality than normal scalp. Sequencing of scalp tissue also captures the resident alphabeta T cells of normal skin.

The V end was cut by 3 bases, the J end by 0 bases, with 7 bases between. This CDR3 has 14 residues. Germline V gene lookup returns CDR1 SGHAT and CDR2 FQNNGV. The rearrangement uses TRBV11-2 and TRBJ2-3; D gene ambiguous. The TCR was taken from a human donor with alopecia areata. This sample comprised CD4+ T cells sorted from blood, obtained at week 4, from a patient treated with tofacitinib. In DNA, the CDR3 is TGTGCCAGCAGCTTCCGGGTTAGCACAGATACGCAGTATTTT. Protein sequence: CASSFRVSTDTQYF.